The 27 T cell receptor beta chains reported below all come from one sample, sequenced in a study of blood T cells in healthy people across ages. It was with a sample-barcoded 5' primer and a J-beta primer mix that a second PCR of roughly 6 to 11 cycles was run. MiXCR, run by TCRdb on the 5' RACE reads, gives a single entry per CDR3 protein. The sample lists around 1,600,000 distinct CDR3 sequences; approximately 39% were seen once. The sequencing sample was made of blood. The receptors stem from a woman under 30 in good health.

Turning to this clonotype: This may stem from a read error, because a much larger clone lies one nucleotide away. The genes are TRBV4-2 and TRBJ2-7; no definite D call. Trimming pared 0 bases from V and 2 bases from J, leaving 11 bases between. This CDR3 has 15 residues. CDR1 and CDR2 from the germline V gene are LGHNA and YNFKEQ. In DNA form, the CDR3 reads TGTGCCAGCAGCCAAGAGTCACTTTACCCCTACGAGCAGTACTTC. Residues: CASSQESLYPYEQYF.

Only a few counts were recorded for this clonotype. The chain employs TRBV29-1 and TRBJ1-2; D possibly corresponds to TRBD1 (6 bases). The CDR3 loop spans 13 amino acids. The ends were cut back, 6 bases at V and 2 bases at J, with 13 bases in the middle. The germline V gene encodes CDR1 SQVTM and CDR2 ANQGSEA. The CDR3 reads CSVVNTGNYGYTF. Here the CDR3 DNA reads TGCAGCGTCGTTAACACAGGGAACTATGGCTACACCTTC.

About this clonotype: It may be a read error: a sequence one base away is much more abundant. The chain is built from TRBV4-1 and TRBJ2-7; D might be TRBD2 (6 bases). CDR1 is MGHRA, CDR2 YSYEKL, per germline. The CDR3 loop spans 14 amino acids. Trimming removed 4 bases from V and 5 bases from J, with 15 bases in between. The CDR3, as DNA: TGCGCCAGCAGCCTAGGATATTGGGAGGACGAGCAGTACTTC. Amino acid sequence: CASSLGYWEDEQYF.

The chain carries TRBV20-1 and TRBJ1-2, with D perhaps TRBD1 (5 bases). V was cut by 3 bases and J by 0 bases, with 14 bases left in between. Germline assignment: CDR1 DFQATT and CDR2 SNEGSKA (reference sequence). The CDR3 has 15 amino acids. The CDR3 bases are TGCAGTGCTAGCCCGACAGAATTGACTAACTATGGCTACACCTTC. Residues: CSASPTELTNYGYTF.

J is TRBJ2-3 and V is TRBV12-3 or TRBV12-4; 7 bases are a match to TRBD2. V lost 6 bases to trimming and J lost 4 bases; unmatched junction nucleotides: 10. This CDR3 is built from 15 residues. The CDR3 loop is CASSQTSAWPDTQYF. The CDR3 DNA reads TGTGCCAGCAGCCAAACTAGCGCTTGGCCAGATACGCAGTATTTT.

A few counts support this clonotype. The DNA for the CDR3 is TGTGCCAGCAGCCCTCCCGGGGGGGATGAAGCTTTCTTT. This translates into CASSPPGGDEAFF. This chain connects TRBV7-9 to TRBJ1-1; weak D call: TRBD1 (5 bases). V was shortened by 5 bases and J by 7 bases, with 14 bases between the two germline ends. Germline-derived CDR1 and CDR2 are SEHNR and FQNEAQ (reference sequence). The CDR3 consists of 13 residues.

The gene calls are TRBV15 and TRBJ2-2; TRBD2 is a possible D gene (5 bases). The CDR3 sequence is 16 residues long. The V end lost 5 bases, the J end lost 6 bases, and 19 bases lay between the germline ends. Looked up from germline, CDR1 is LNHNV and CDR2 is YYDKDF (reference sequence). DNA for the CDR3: TGTGCCACCAGCCGCTACCCAACGGGGATTCCCGGGGAGCTGTTTTTT. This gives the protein CATSRYPTGIPGELFF.

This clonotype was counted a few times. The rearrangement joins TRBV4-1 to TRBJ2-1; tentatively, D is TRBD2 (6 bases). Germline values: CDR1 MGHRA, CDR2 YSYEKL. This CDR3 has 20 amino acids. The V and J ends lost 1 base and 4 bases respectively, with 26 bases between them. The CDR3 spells CASSQGARAIAVGRYNEQFF. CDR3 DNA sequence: TGCGCCAGCAGCCAAGGAGCCAGGGCTATAGCCGTTGGGAGGTACAATGAGCAGTTCTTC.

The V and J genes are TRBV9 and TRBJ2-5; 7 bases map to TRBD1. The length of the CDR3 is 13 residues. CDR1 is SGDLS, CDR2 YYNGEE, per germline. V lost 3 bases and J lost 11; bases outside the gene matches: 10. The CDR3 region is CASSGEGAVEQYF. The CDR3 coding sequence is TGTGCCAGCAGCGGCGAGGGGGCGGTGGAGCAGTACTTC.

Here the CDR3 reads CASSSPRLAGGRETQYF. The DNA for the CDR3 is TGCGCCAGCAGCTCGCCAAGACTAGCGGGGGGCAGAGAGACCCAGTACTTC. The chain has TRBV5-1 and TRBJ2-5; 13 bases agree with TRBD2. Trimming removed 3 bases from V and 4 bases from J; junction bases left unmatched: 9. Germline CDR1 SGHRS, CDR2 YFSETQ. CDR3 length: 17 residues.

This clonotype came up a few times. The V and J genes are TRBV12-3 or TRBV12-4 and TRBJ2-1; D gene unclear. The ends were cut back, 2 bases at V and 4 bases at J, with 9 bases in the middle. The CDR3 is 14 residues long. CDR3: CASSLTAWYNEQFF. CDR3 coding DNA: TGTGCCAGCAGTTTAACAGCGTGGTACAATGAGCAGTTCTTC.

The CDR3 spells CASSVTGVMAQYF. The CDR3 DNA sequence: TGTGCCAGCAGCGTAACCGGTGTAATGGCCCAGTACTTC. The chain links TRBV7-6 to TRBJ2-5; no firm D call. Germline V lookup: CDR1 SGHVS, CDR2 FNYEAQ. The CDR3 extends over 13 amino acids. V lost 5 bases to trimming and J lost 9 bases, with 16 bases between them.

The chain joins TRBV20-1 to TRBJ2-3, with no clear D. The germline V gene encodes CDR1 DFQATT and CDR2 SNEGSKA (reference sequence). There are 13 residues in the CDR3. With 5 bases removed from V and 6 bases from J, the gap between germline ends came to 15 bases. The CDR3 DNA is TGCAGTGCTTTAGACAACCTGGGGGATACGCAGTATTTT. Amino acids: CSALDNLGDTQYF.

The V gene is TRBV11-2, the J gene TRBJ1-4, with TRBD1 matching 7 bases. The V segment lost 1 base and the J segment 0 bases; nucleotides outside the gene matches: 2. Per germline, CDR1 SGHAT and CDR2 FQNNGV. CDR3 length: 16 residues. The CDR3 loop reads CASSLAGQSTNEKLFF. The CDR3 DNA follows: TGTGCCAGCAGCTTAGCGGGACAGTCAACTAATGAAAAACTGTTTTTT. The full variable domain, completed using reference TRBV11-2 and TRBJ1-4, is EAGVAQSPRYKIIEKRQSVAFWCNPISGHATLYWYQQILGQGPKLLIQFQNNGVVDDSQLPKDRFSAERLKGVDSTLKIQPAKLEDSAVYLCASSLAGQSTNEKLFFGSGTQLSVL.

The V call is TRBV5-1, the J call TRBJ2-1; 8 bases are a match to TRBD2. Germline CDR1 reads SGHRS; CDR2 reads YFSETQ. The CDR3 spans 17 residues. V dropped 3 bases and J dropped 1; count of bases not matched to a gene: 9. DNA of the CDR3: TGCGCCAGCAGCTATCTCCTTAGCGGGGAGTCCTACAATGAGCAGTTCTTC. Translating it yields CASSYLLSGESYNEQFF.

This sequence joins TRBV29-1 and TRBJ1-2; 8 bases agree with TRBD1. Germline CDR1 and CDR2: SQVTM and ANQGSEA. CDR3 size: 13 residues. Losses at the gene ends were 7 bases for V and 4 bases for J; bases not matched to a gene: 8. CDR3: CSGQQGDGYGYTF. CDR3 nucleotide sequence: TGCAGCGGGCAACAGGGGGACGGCTATGGCTACACCTTC. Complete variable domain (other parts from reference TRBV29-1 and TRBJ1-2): SAVISQKPSRDICQRGTSLTIQCQVDSQVTMMFWYRQQPGQSLTLIATANQGSEATYESGFVIDKFPISRPNLTFSTLTVSNMSPEDSSIYLCSGQQGDGYGYTFGSGTRLTVV.

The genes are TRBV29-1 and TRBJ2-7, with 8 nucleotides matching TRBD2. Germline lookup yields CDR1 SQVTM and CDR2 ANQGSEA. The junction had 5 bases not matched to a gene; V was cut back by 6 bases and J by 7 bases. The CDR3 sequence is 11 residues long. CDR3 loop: CSVAGDNEQYF. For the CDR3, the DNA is TGCAGCGTAGCGGGAGACAATGAGCAGTACTTC.

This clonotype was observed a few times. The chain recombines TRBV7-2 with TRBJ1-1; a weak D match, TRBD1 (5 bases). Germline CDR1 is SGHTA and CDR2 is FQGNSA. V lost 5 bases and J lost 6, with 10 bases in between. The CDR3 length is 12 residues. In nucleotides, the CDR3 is TGTGCCAGCAGCCTTATCAGGGCTGAAGCTTTCTTT. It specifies CASSLIRAEAFF.

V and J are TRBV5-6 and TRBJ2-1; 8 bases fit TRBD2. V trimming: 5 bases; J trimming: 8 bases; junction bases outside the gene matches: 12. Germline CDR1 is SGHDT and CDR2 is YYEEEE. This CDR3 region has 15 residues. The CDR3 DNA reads TGTGCCAGCAGTTCTAAAGCGGGAGTAGTCTATGAGCAGTTCTTC. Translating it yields CASSSKAGVVYEQFF.

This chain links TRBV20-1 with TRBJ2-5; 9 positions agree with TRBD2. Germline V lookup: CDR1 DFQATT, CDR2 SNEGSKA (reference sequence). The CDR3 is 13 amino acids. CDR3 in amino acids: CSHQRGEQETQYF. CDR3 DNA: TGCAGCCACCAGCGGGGGGAACAAGAGACCCAGTACTTC.

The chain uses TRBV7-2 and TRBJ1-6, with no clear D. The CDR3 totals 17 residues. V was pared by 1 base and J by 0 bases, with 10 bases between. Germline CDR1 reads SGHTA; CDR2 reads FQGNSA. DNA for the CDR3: TGTGCCAGCAGCTTAGGAGGGCCACGCTCCTATAATTCACCCCTCCACTTT. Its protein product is CASSLGGPRSYNSPLHF. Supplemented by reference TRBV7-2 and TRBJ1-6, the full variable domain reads GAGVSQSPSNKVTEKGKDVELRCDPISGHTALYWYRQSLGQGLEFLIYFQGNSAPDKSGLPSDRFSAERTGGSVSTLTIQRTQQEDSAVYLCASSLGGPRSYNSPLHFGNGTRLTVT.

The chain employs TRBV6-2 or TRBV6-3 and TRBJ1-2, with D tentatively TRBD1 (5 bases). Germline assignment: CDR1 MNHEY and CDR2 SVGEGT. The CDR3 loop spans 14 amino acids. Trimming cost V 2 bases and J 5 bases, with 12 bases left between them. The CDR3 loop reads CASSYRRVGYGYTF. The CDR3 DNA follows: TGTGCCAGCAGTTACCGCAGGGTTGGATATGGCTACACCTTC.

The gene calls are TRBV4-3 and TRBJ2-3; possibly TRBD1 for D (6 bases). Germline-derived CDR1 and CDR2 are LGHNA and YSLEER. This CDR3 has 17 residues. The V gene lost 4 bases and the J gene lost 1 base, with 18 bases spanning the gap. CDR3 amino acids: CASSRAEQGGGTDTQYF. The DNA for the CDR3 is TGCGCCAGCAGCCGGGCCGAACAGGGTGGGGGCACAGATACGCAGTATTTT.

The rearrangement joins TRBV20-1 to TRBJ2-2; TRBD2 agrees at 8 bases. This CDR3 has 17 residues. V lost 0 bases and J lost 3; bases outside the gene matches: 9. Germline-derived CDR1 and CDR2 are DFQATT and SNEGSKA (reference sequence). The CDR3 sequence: CSARDHAGGMDTGELFF. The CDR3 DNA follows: TGCAGTGCTAGAGATCATGCGGGGGGAATGGACACCGGGGAGCTGTTTTTT.

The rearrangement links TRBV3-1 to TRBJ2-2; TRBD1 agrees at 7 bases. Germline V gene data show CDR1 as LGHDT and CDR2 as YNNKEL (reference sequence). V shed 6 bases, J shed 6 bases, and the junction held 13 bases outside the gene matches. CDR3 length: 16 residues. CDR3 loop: CASRSTFRDSPGELFF. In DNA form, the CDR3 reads TGTGCCAGCAGGTCAACCTTTCGGGACAGTCCCGGGGAGCTGTTTTTT. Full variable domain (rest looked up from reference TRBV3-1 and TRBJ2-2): DTAVSQTPKYLVTQMGNDKSIKCEQNLGHDTMYWYKQDSKKFLKIMFSYNNKELIINETVPNRFSPKSPDKAHLNLHINSLELGDSAVYFCASRSTFRDSPGELFFGEGSRLTVL.

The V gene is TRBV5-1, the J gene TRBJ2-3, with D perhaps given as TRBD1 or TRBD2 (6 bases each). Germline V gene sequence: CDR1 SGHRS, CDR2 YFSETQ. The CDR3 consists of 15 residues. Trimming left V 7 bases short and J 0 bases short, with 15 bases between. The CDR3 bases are TGCGCCAGCCGGGGGCAGATCCCTAGCACAGATACGCAGTATTTT. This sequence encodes CASRGQIPSTDTQYF.

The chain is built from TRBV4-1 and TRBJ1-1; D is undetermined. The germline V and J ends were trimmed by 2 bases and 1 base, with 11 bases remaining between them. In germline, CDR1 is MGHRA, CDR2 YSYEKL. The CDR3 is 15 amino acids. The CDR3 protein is CASSQSTGSNTEAFF. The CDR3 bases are TGCGCCAGCAGCCAATCTACCGGGTCGAACACTGAAGCTTTCTTT.